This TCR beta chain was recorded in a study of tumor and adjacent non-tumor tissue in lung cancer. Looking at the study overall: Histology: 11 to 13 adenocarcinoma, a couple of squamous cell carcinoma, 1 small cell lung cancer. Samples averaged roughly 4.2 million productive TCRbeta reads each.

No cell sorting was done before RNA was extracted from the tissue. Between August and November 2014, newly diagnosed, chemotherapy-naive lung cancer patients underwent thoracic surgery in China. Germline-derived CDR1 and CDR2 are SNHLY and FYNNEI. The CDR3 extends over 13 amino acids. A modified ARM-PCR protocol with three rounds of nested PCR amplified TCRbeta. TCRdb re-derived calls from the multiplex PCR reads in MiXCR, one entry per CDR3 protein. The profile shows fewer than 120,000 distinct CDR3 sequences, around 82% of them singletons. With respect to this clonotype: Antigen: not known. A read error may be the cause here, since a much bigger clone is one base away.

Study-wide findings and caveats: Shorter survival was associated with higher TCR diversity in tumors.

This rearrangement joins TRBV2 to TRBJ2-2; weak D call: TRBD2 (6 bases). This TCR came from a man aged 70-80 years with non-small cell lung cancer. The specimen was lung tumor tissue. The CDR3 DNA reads TGTGCCAGCAGTCCGGGGGTCACCGAGGAGCTGTTTTTT. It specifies CASSPGVTEELFF.